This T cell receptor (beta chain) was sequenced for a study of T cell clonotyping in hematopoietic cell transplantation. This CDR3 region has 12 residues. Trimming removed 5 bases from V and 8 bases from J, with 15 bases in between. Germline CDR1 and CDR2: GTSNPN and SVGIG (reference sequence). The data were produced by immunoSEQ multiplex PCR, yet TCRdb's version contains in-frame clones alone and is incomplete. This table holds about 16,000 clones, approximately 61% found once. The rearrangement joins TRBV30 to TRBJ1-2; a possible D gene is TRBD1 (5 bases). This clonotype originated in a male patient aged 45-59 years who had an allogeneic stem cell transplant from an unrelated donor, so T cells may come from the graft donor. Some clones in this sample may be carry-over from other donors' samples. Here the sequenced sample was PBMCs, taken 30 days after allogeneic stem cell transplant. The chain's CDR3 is CAWAAGTGGYTF. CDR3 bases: TGTGCCTGGGCTGCAGGGACGGGAGGCTACACCTTC.